Each of the 8 T cell receptor beta chains below was sequenced from the same sample in a study of blood T cells in healthy people across ages (dated by TCRdb to between 2015 and 2016). The method was 5' RACE. The instrument given in TCRdb is Illumina HiSeq 2500. A second roughly 6 to 12 cycle PCR used a sample-barcoded 5' primer and a J-beta primer mix. TCRdb redid the processing of the public reads, applying fastp at Q25 and MiXCR, and retained in-frame beta chains. For every CDR3 protein sequence, its rows merge into one entry that carries the most common genes and DNA. The sample data list about 1.6 million distinct CDR3 sequences, and about 31% of these were observed just once. The biggest ten clones account for over 9% of the sample. The sequenced material came from blood. The receptor source for this set is a woman in her thirties in good health.

This chain connects TRBV4-2 to TRBJ2-5, with D possibly matching TRBD2 (6 bases). V was shortened by 4 bases and J by 0 bases, with 18 bases between the two germline ends. Germline loops: CDR1 LGHNA, CDR2 YNFKEQ. CDR3 size: 17 residues. The CDR3 region has the DNA TGTGCCAGCAGCCTTGGGGTAGGCGGGAAGAACCAAGAGACCCAGTACTTC. Translation: CASSLGVGGKNQETQYF.

Only a few counts were recorded for this clonotype. V gene TRBV20-1 combines with J gene TRBJ2-3; TRBD2 matches 12 bases. This CDR3 is built from 18 residues. The germline gives CDR1 DFQATT, CDR2 SNEGSKA (reference sequence). V dropped 3 bases and J dropped 2; count of bases not matched to a gene: 12. The CDR3 DNA is TGCAGTGCTAGGGTACTAGCGGGGGGTTATGGTCACACAGATACGCAGTATTTT. Amino acids: CSARVLAGGYGHTDTQYF.

The chain has TRBV4-1 and TRBJ2-1; no definite D call. Germline CDR1 and CDR2: MGHRA and YSYEKL. The CDR3 has 15 residues. Deletions cut 0 bases from V and 4 bases from J, with 10 bases between. The CDR3 coding sequence is TGCGCCAGCAGCCAAGATAGTAGCCGGTACAATGAGCAGTTCTTC. It yields the protein CASSQDSSRYNEQFF.

The gene calls are TRBV11-3 and TRBJ1-1, with unresolved D. The CDR3 has 13 amino acids. V lost 4 bases and J 3 bases, leaving 9 bases between the germline ends. Germline V gives CDR1 SGHNT, CDR2 YENEEA. The CDR3 nucleotides are TGTGCCAGCAGCTCGCCTGGCGACACTGAAGCTTTCTTT. This codes for CASSSPGDTEAFF.

V gene TRBV5-1 combines with J gene TRBJ2-7; D gene unclear. CDR1 is SGHRS and CDR2 is YFSETQ in the germline V gene. This CDR3 spans 14 amino acids. V was pared by 3 bases and J by 3 bases, with 13 bases between. The CDR3 loop reads CASSSSPNHYEQYF. CDR3 nucleotides: TGCGCCAGCAGCTCGTCACCAAACCACTACGAGCAGTACTTC.

This clonotype was picked up one time. This chain joins TRBV6-6 and TRBJ1-4; 9 bases are shared with TRBD1. Germline CDR1 is MNHNY and CDR2 is SVGAGI (reference sequence). The V segment lost 5 bases and the J segment 14 bases; nucleotides outside the gene matches: 6. This CDR3 has 12 residues. The DNA of the CDR3 is TGTGCCAGCAGTCCGACAGGGGGTTGGCTGTTTTTT. This sequence encodes CASSPTGGWLFF.

The rearrangement joins TRBV4-1 to TRBJ1-2; 7 nucleotides agree with TRBD1. The germline CDR1 and CDR2 sequences are MGHRA and YSYEKL. The length of the CDR3 is 15 residues. V trimming: 8 bases; J trimming: 8 bases; junction bases outside the gene matches: 17. The CDR3 nucleotides are TGCGCCAGCCGAGGGGGCGCGAAAGATCGGGAAGGCTACACCTTC. This sequence encodes CASRGGAKDREGYTF.

This clonotype was seen only a few times. CDR3 in amino acids: CASSPNSGSSYNEQFF. CDR3 nucleotide sequence: TGTGCCAGCAGCCCAAATAGCGGGAGCTCCTACAATGAGCAGTTCTTC. This sequence joins TRBV7-9 and TRBJ2-1, with 9 nucleotides matching TRBD2. The ends lost 5 bases at V and 0 bases at J; junction bases unmatched: 5. Germline CDR1 and CDR2: SEHNR and FQNEAQ (reference sequence). The CDR3 totals 16 residues.